This TCR beta chain was sequenced in a study of OX40 agonist ivuxolimab in advanced cancers. The study's findings and limits: The mean number of expanded clones was higher in CD8+ T cells than in CD4+.

V gave up 0 bases and J gave up 8 bases; unmatched junction bases: 7. The CDR3 has 14 amino acids. CDR1 and CDR2 from the germline V gene are GTSNPN and SVGIG (reference sequence). This table comes from immunoSEQ multiplex PCR, and its TCRdb copy is limited to in-frame clones, with some not included. The profile shows some 33,000 clones, 65% to 75% of them singletons. Baseline was the first blood sampling point, followed by cycle 4 day 1 and cycle 7 day 1. About this clone itself: What it binds is unknown.

This TCR was recovered from an adult with an advanced solid tumor such as melanoma, head and neck, liver or kidney cancer. The sequencing used CD4+ or CD8+ T cells sorted from blood, collected in a trial of the OX40 agonist ivuxolimab. The rearrangement joins TRBV30 to TRBJ1-5; the match to TRBD1 covers 7 bases. CDR3 nucleotide sequence: TGTGCCTGGAGTGTACTAGGGGGCGCGGAGCCCCAGCATTTT. Translation: CAWSVLGGAEPQHF. Combining the CDR3 with reference TRBV30 and TRBJ1-5 gives the whole variable domain SQTIHQWPATLVQPVGSPLSLECTVEGTSNPNLYWYRQAAGRGLQLLFYSVGIGQISSEVPQNLSASRPQDRQFILSSKKLLLSDSGFYLCAWSVLGGAEPQHFGDGTRLSIL.